Below, 24 T cell receptor beta chains from the same sample are listed, as sequenced in a study of a mutant IDH1 vaccine in newly diagnosed glioma. Clones were sequenced by immunoSEQ multiplex PCR, and TCRdb holds only the in-frame ones, with some missing. The data hold tens of thousands of clones, with about four fifths observed a single time. Described time point: baseline, week 1 (first vaccination visit). Noted treatment: pre-vaccination baseline after standard-of-care therapy. The sequencing here drew on PBMCs, taken from a glioma patient treated with radiotherapy, temozolomide or both. These receptors were collected from a young man with glioma.

The J gene is TRBJ2-7, the V gene TRBV9; 7 nucleotides agree with TRBD1. Germline V lookup: CDR1 SGDLS, CDR2 YYNGEE. This CDR3 comprises 14 residues. J gave up 2 bases and V 3 bases, and 5 bases lay outside the gene matches. CDR3 sequence: CASSGGQRAYEQYF. The CDR3 nucleotides read TGTGCCAGCAGCGGGGGACAGCGAGCCTACGAGCAGTACTTC.

This clone has just one count. The chain uses TRBV29-1 and TRBJ2-7; D possibly corresponds to TRBD2 (5 bases). CDR1 and CDR2 from the germline V gene are SQVTM and ANQGSEA. The CDR3 has 14 residues. The ends were cut back, 0 bases at V and 0 bases at J, with 9 bases in the middle. CDR3 nucleotide sequence: TGCAGCGTTGAAGAGACCCGGGACTCCTACGAGCAGTACTTC. Translated, it gives CSVEETRDSYEQYF.

This sequence joins TRBV30 and TRBJ2-7; maybe TRBD2 (6 bases). Trimming pared 0 bases from V and 3 bases from J, leaving 12 bases between. CDR3 length: 14 residues. Looked up from germline, CDR1 is GTSNPN and CDR2 is SVGIG (reference sequence). This CDR3 is CAWSVHRGNYEQYF. For the CDR3, the DNA is TGTGCCTGGAGTGTACATCGGGGGAACTACGAGCAGTACTTC.

The V and J genes are TRBV7-2 and TRBJ1-3, with D possibly being TRBD1 (6 bases). The V and J ends lost 0 bases and 0 bases respectively, with 9 bases between them. CDR1 SGHTA and CDR2 FQGNSA come from the germline V gene. The CDR3 has 16 residues. The CDR3 protein is CASSLATGLSGNTIYF. The CDR3 coding sequence is TGTGCCAGCAGCTTAGCGACAGGTCTCTCTGGAAACACCATATATTTT.

V usage is TRBV7-8 and J usage is TRBJ1-2; D is possibly TRBD1 (6 bases). The CDR3 loop spans 15 amino acids. V was trimmed by 1 base and J by 0 bases, leaving 9 bases between them. Germline CDR1 and CDR2: SGHVS and FQNEAQ. CDR3 loop: CASSLGRTANYGYTF. The CDR3 DNA reads TGTGCCAGCAGCTTAGGCCGGACAGCTAACTATGGCTACACCTTC.

V and J are TRBV7-2 and TRBJ2-7; TRBD1 matches 9 bases. The CDR3 is 16 residues long. With V trimmed by 5 bases and J by 4 bases, 12 bases remained unmatched. Germline lookup yields CDR1 SGHTA and CDR2 FQGNSA. CDR3 coding DNA: TGTGCCAGCAGCGCCCAGAGTACAGGGGGCGCGTACGAGCAGTACTTC. It is translated as CASSAQSTGGAYEQYF.

This chain uses TRBV9 with TRBJ1-5; the match to TRBD1 covers 9 bases. Trimming removed 3 bases from V and 4 bases from J; junction bases left unmatched: 2. This CDR3 is built from 14 residues. CDR1 and CDR2 (germline): SGDLS, YYNGEE. The CDR3 loop is CASSAGTGNQPQHF. CDR3 sequence (DNA): TGTGCCAGCAGCGCAGGGACAGGGAATCAGCCCCAGCATTTT. Full variable domain (remainder filled in from reference TRBV9 and TRBJ1-5): DSGVTQTPKHLITATGQRVTLRCSPRSGDLSVYWYQQSLDQGLQFLIQYYNGEERAKGNILERFSAQQFPDLHSELNLSSLELGDSALYFCASSAGTGNQPQHFGDGTRLSIL.

The chain uses TRBV19 and TRBJ1-1, with D unclear. The V gene's germline CDR1 is LNHDA and CDR2 SQIVND (reference sequence). V lost 1 base, J lost 1 base, and 1 base lay in between. This CDR3 region has 12 residues. CDR3 nucleotide sequence: TGTGCCAGTAGTATAGGGAACACTGAAGCTTTCTTT. Translation: CASSIGNTEAFF.

This chain links TRBV11-2 with TRBJ2-1, with D unresolved. This CDR3 contains 11 residues. Trimming left V 2 bases short and J 8 bases short, with 4 bases between. The germline V gene has CDR1 SGHAT and CDR2 FQNNGV. CDR3 nucleotide sequence: TGTGCCAGCAGCTTAATCTATGAGCAGTTCTTC. This gives the protein CASSLIYEQFF.

CDR3 amino acids: CASSQAGQYPDTQYF. The CDR3 DNA follows: TGTGCCAGCAGCCAGGCCGGACAGTATCCAGATACGCAGTATTTT. The V call is TRBV7-9, the J call TRBJ2-3, with a weak D call TRBD1 (6 bases). The CDR3 sequence is 15 residues long. Looked up from germline, CDR1 is SEHNR and CDR2 is FQNEAQ (reference sequence). The V end was cut by 5 bases, the J end by 4 bases, with 16 bases between.

The rearrangement joins TRBV13 to TRBJ1-1, with 8 bases that match TRBD1. The J segment lost 5 bases and the V segment lost 4 bases, leaving 3 bases of the junction unmatched. The CDR3 has 13 amino acids. From germline, CDR1 is PRHDT and CDR2 FYEKMQ (reference sequence). The CDR3 spells CASSWTGRTEAFF. CDR3 DNA: TGTGCCAGCAGCTGGACAGGGAGGACTGAAGCTTTCTTT. The whole variable domain, remainder taken from reference TRBV13 and TRBJ1-1, is AAGVIQSPRHLIKEKRETATLKCYPIPRHDTVYWYQQGPGQDPQFLISFYEKMQSDKGSIPDRFSAQQFSDYHSELNMSSLELGDSALYFCASSWTGRTEAFFGQGTRLTVV.

The CDR3 DNA reads TGTGCCAGCAGTGAAGCGCTGGGGGGGAGAGAGACCCAGTACTTC. This codes for CASSEALGGRETQYF. This chain uses TRBV2 with TRBJ2-5; 7 bases map to TRBD2. From germline, CDR1 is SNHLY and CDR2 FYNNEI. The CDR3 consists of 15 residues. J gave up 4 bases and V 0 bases, and 5 bases lay outside the gene matches.

The chain has TRBV7-2 and TRBJ1-5; no firm D call. Deletions cut 1 base from V and 1 base from J, with 5 bases between. The CDR3 covers 14 residues. Germline V gene data show CDR1 as SGHTA and CDR2 as FQGNSA. Here the CDR3 reads CASSLVHSNQPQHF. Written as DNA, the CDR3 is TGTGCCAGCAGCTTAGTTCACAGCAATCAGCCCCAGCATTTT.

Only a few counts were recorded for this clone. Other DNA sequences of this sample code for an identical CDR3. The gene calls are TRBV15 and TRBJ1-5; 7 positions match TRBD1. CDR3 size: 14 residues. The germline V gene has CDR1 LNHNV and CDR2 YYDKDF (reference sequence). V lost 1 base and J lost 5; bases outside the gene matches: 2. The CDR3 sequence is CATSRGTGDQPQHF. The CDR3 DNA reads TGTGCCACCAGCAGAGGGACAGGCGATCAGCCCCAGCATTTT.

The chain uses TRBV6-6 and TRBJ1-1, with 12 nucleotides matching TRBD1. Trimming took 5 bases from V and 4 from J; bases not matched to a gene: 8. The CDR3 spans 16 residues. Germline assignment: CDR1 MNHNY and CDR2 SVGAGI (reference sequence). CDR3 sequence reads: CASSKLRDRGPTEAFF. The CDR3 bases are TGTGCCAGCAGTAAACTCCGGGACAGGGGGCCCACTGAAGCTTTCTTT.

The chain has TRBV7-8 and TRBJ1-1; D gene ambiguous. V lost 2 bases and J 0 bases, leaving 1 base between the germline ends. Germline values: CDR1 SGHVS, CDR2 FQNEAQ. This CDR3 has 12 residues. The CDR3 loop reads CASSLMNTEAFF. DNA for the CDR3: TGTGCCAGCAGCTTAATGAACACTGAAGCTTTCTTT.

The rearrangement joins TRBV13 to TRBJ1-1; D is possibly TRBD1 (5 bases). Germline loops: CDR1 PRHDT, CDR2 FYEKMQ (reference sequence). V lost 0 bases to trimming and J lost 1 base, with 9 bases between them. The CDR3 totals 15 residues. The CDR3 region has the DNA TGTGCCAGCAGCTTAGGGACAGATACGAACACTGAAGCTTTCTTT. Its translation is CASSLGTDTNTEAFF.

The chain employs TRBV5-1 and TRBJ1-2; D perhaps matches TRBD1 (5 bases). CDR1 and CDR2 from the germline V gene are SGHRS and YFSETQ. Trimming shortened V by 2 bases and J by 4 bases, and 12 bases separated the two germline ends. The CDR3 runs to 14 residues. DNA of the CDR3: TGCGCCAGCAGCTTAACAGGAACGGGCTATGGCTACACCTTC. It is translated as CASSLTGTGYGYTF.

The chain is built from TRBV6-5 and TRBJ1-2, with no clear D. The germline gives CDR1 MNHEY, CDR2 SVGAGI. CDR3 length: 15 amino acids. V lost 7 bases, J lost 2 bases, and 17 bases lay in between. The CDR3 region has the DNA TGTGCCAGCAAATCCCCTTTCGCAGCAAACTATGGCTACACCTTC. It specifies CASKSPFAANYGYTF.

The rearrangement uses TRBV6-5 and TRBJ1-4, with unresolved D. The CDR3 covers 14 residues. CDR1 and CDR2 from the germline V gene are MNHEY and SVGAGI. V was cut by 8 bases and J by 4 bases, with 14 bases left in between. CDR3 DNA sequence: TGTGCCAGCGCCATGGGCAAACTTAATGAAAAACTGTTTTTT. The encoded protein is CASAMGKLNEKLFF.

V and J are TRBV6-5 and TRBJ2-5; 11 bases fit TRBD1. Germline values: CDR1 MNHEY, CDR2 SVGAGI. This CDR3 has 14 amino acids. Trimming at V came to 8 bases and at J to 2 bases, leaving 4 bases not matched to a gene. The CDR3 DNA sequence: TGTGCCAGCTCGGGGGACAGGGGGCAAGAGACCCAGTACTTC. Its translation: CASSGDRGQETQYF.

This clone was recorded only once. The V call is TRBV7-2, the J call TRBJ1-2, with no clear D. The length of the CDR3 is 16 residues. The germline V gene encodes CDR1 SGHTA and CDR2 FQGNSA. Trimming stripped 1 base from V and 1 base from J, with 13 bases between. CDR3 in amino acids: CASSLGPGRINYGYTF. The CDR3 DNA reads TGTGCCAGCAGCTTAGGGCCCGGGCGGATTAACTATGGCTACACCTTC. Looking up the rest from reference TRBV7-2 and TRBJ1-2 gives the full variable domain: GAGVSQSPSNKVTEKGKDVELRCDPISGHTALYWYRQSLGQGLEFLIYFQGNSAPDKSGLPSDRFSAERTGGSVSTLTIQRTQQEDSAVYLCASSLGPGRINYGYTFGSGTRLTVV.

This clone appeared a single time. The chain uses TRBV7-2 and TRBJ2-3, with D possibly being TRBD2 (5 bases). The CDR3 covers 12 residues. Per germline, CDR1 SGHTA and CDR2 FQGNSA. The ends were cut back, 5 bases at V and 6 bases at J, with 9 bases in the middle. CDR3 amino acids: CASSLTGDTQYF. CDR3 coding DNA: TGTGCCAGCAGCCTCACGGGGGATACGCAGTATTTT.

This chain uses TRBV5-6 with TRBJ2-2; the D gene is possibly TRBD1 (7 bases). Germline CDR1 and CDR2: SGHDT and YYEEEE. This CDR3 is 15 amino acids long. Trimming removed 4 bases from V and 8 bases from J, with 18 bases in between. The CDR3 DNA reads as TGTGCCAGCAGCACAACTGGAGGGGGCAGAGGGGAGCTGTTTTTT. Translating gives CASSTTGGGRGELFF.